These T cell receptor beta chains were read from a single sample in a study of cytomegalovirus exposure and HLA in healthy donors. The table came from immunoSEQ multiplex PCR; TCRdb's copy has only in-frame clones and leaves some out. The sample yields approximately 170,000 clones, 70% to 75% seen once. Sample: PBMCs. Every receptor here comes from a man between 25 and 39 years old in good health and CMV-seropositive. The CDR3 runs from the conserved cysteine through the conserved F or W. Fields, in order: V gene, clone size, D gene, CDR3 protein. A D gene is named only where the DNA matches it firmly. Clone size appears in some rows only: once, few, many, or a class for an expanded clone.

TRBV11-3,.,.,CASSLGRPQAVGHF
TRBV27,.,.,CASSLGRADTQYF
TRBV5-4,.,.,CASSLKGAGANVLTF
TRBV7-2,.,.,CASSLARVAYNSPLHF
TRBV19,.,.,CASSIERGGLTGELFF
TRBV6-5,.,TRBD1,CASSSTGGTEAFF
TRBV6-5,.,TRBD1,CASSYQDRGGGYTF
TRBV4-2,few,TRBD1,CASSPKDRGYEQYF
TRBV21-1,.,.,CASSATSGSYYEQYF
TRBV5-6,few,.,CASSLLGGDEKLFF
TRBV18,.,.,CASSPRVGQGRETQYF
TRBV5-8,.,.,CASRRGAEAFF
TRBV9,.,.,CASSVGFSTGNSGNTIYF
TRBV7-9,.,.,CSSADQGPYGYTF
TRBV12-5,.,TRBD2,CASASSRGAGTDTQYF
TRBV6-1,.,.,CASSDLNGVETQYF